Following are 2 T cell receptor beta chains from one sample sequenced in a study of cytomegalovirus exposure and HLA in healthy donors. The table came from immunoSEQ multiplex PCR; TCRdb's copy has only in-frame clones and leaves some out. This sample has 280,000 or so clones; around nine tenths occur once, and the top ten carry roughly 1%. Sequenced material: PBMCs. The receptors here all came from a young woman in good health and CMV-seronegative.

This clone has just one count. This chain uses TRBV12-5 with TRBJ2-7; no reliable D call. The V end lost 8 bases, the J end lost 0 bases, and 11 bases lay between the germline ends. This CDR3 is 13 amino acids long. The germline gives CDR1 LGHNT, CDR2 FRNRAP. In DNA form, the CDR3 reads TGTGCTAGTTCACATTCATCCTCCTACGAGCAGTACTTC. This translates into CASSHSSSYEQYF.

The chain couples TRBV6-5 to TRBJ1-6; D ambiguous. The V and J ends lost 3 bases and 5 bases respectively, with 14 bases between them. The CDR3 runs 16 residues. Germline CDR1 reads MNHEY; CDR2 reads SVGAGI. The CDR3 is CASSYFPGMDNSPLHF. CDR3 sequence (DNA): TGTGCCAGCAGTTATTTCCCAGGCATGGATAATTCACCCCTCCACTTT.